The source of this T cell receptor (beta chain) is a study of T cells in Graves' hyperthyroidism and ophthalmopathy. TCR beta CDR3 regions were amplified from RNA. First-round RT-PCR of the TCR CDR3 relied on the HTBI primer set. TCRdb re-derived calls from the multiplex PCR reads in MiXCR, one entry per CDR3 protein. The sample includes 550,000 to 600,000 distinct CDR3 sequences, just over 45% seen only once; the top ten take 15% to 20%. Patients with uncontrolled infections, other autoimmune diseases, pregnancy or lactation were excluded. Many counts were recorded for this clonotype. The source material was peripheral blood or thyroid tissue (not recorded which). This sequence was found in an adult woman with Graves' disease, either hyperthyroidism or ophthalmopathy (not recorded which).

This chain's CDR3 is CASSLQGPNQPQHF. The CDR3, as DNA: TGCGCCAGCAGCTTACAGGGCCCAAATCAGCCCCAGCATTTT. The chain links TRBV5-1 to TRBJ1-5, with D perhaps matching TRBD1 (6 bases). V lost 2 bases to trimming and J lost 4 bases, with 10 bases between them. The CDR3 contains 14 residues. The germline CDR1 and CDR2 sequences are SGHRS and YFSETQ.